The rows below give T cell receptor beta chains drawn from one sample of a study of OX40 agonist ivuxolimab in advanced cancers. Using immunoSEQ multiplex PCR, the repertoire was profiled, and TCRdb retains in-frame clones only, with some absent. The repertoire has approximately 39,000 clones, more than 75% of them found once; the top ten carry more than 10%. The material was CD4+ or CD8+ T cells sorted from blood, obtained in a trial of the OX40 agonist ivuxolimab. These TCRs come from an adult with an advanced solid tumor such as melanoma, head and neck, liver or kidney cancer. Each CDR3 is given with its conserved first and last residue. Fields, in order: J gene, V gene, CDR3 protein.

>TRBJ2-7|TRBV19
CASRAGVRSSYEQYF
>TRBJ2-7|TRBV7-9
CASTRTTGRSEQYF
>NA|TRBV5-8
CASSPRRGAPDEQYF
>TRBJ2-3|TRBV7-3
CASSSTGTSGDTQYF
>TRBJ1-3|TRBV6-1
CASSDWTSYHSGNTIYF
>TRBJ2-1|TRBV7-6
CASSFSAGGYNEQFF
>TRBJ2-7|TRBV11-2
CATTGSYEQYF
>TRBJ2-1|TRBV28
CASSLDSPSLASEQFF
>TRBJ2-5|TRBV19
CASSHWTSGYQETQYF
>TRBJ1-1|TRBV19
CASSIQGNTEAFF
>TRBJ2-3|TRBV29-1
CSVAGLAGLDTQYF
>TRBJ2-1|TRBV7-3
CASSSIPADNEQFF
>TRBJ2-7|TRBV7-6
CASSQGTGAYEQYF
>TRBJ2-3|TRBV2
CASSDSKTQYF
>TRBJ1-1|TRBV29-1
CSGIRTEAFF
>TRBJ2-1|TRBV27
CASSPLLNNEQFF
>TRBJ2-7|TRBV15
CATSRDYGDITYEQYF
>TRBJ2-7|TRBV6-6
CASSSPTSGSDEQYF
>TRBJ1-1|TRBV29-1
CSVVGGIPADTEAFF
>TRBJ1-2|TRBV6-6
CASSTRTGIVWGYTF
>TRBJ2-2|TRBV4-3
CASSPEGRANTGELFF
>TRBJ1-3|TRBV27
CASSPGVAGNTIYF
>TRBJ2-1|TRBV28
CASSLIADNEQFF
>TRBJ2-1|TRBV9
CASSVVISGNDEQFF
>TRBJ2-5|TRBV28
CASSRQDWTQYF
>TRBJ2-1|TRBV5-4
CASSLVLEGEFF
>TRBJ2-1|TRBV27
CASSPNYSGSDEQFF
>TRBJ2-7|TRBV27
CASSLSISYEQYF
>TRBJ1-4|TRBV9
CASSVAESNEKLFF
>TRBJ1-4|TRBV7-2
CASSLTGVGANEKLFF
>TRBJ2-5|TRBV6-5
CASSPHRETQYF
>TRBJ1-4|TRBV28
CASTTLDRLPTNEKLFF
>TRBJ1-3|TRBV4-1
CASSQFHSEYSGNTIYF
>TRBJ2-5|TRBV29-1
CSVEGQETQYF
>TRBJ1-5|TRBV13
CASSLGSNQPQHF
>TRBJ2-1|TRBV29-1
CSVPARGSYNEQFF
>TRBJ2-1|TRBV7-6
CASSSPLRGWANEQFF
>TRBJ2-6|TRBV27
CASSPAGANVLTF
>TRBJ2-3|TRBV28
CASSSSILAGGVPSTDTQYF
>TRBJ2-1|TRBV19
CASSIPDSSYNEQFF
>TRBJ1-1|TRBV4-3
CASSQGKIQDRGDTEAFF
>TRBJ2-1|TRBV15
CATSRALLLEQFF
>TRBJ2-3|TRBV6-6
CASSRLADSTDTQYF
>TRBJ1-1|TRBV7-8
CASSLRGPNTEAFF
>TRBJ2-7|TRBV7-2
CASSLDVSYEQYF
>TRBJ2-1|TRBV19
CASSMYAGTVYNEQFF
>TRBJ2-7|TRBV4-2
CASSQAMTDAYEQYF
>TRBJ2-5|TRBV5-6
CASSSVGEGQETQYF
>TRBJ1-1|TRBV7-9
CASSLLHSGPNTEAFF